This T cell receptor (beta chain) is from a study of human T cells and chemical hapten exposure. MiXCR was run by TCRdb on the RACE reads, yielding one entry per CDR3 protein. The table shows about 140,000 distinct CDR3 sequences, with about an eighth occurring only once. General study results and limits: Having alopecia, the donors may differ immunologically from healthy people.

This clonotype was observed a few times. Its matching antigen is unknown. The CDR3 consists of 16 residues. Trimming took off 0 bases at V and 0 bases at J, with 8 bases between the two ends. Germline V gene data show CDR1 as SEHNR and CDR2 as FQNEAQ (reference sequence). Time point of the sample: patch test 2, 6 weeks after DPC sensitization. This sample's treatment: therapeutic diphenylcyclopropenone sensitization with weekly scalp DPC. This chain connects TRBV7-9 to TRBJ1-4, with D perhaps matching TRBD1 (5 bases). The TCR sequence derives from a woman between 50 and 59 years old with alopecia areata. Some clones in this sample may be carry-over from other donors' samples. The sample here was whole blood, taken in connection with sensitization to the hapten diphenylcyclopropenone (DPC). The CDR3 here is CASSLAGTATNEKLFF. In DNA, the CDR3 is TGTGCCAGCAGCTTAGCGGGGACGGCAACTAATGAAAAACTGTTTTTT.